This record concerns one T cell receptor (beta chain) sequence. The antigen remains unidentified. These data come from a study of cytomegalovirus exposure and HLA in healthy donors. In the PCR, 60 Vbeta and 13 Jbeta primers were used. The data were produced by immunoSEQ multiplex PCR, yet TCRdb's version contains in-frame clones alone and is incomplete. Among 100,000 to 150,000 clones, around 80% were seen once, and the ten largest hold 13%. Whole-study results and caveats: Per a later analysis, HLA-associated TCR beta chains showed more clonal expansion than other, equally common TCR beta chains.

Germline CDR1 and CDR2: LGHNA and YSLEER. This CDR3 is 15 amino acids long. V trimming: 1 base; J trimming: 13 bases; junction bases outside the gene matches: 10. The J gene is TRBJ1-5, the V gene TRBV4-3; TRBD1 matches at 10 bases. The specimen sequenced was PBMCs. The receptor comes from a woman aged 60 to 75 in good health and CMV-seropositive. Here the CDR3 reads CASSQGLSTGGSQHF. The DNA for the CDR3 is TGCGCCAGCAGCCAAGGATTGTCGACAGGGGGCTCACAGCATTTT.